This T cell receptor beta chain was retrieved from a study of T cells in Graves' hyperthyroidism and ophthalmopathy. Notes on the study in general: Most thyroid clonotypes expanded above 0.001 appeared in blood too. Stable hyperthyroidism was separated from ophthalmopathy by a model based on 13 V-J features.

Researchers took RNA transcripts and amplified the TCR beta CDR3 regions from them. The TCR CDR3 first-round RT-PCR relied on the HTBI primer set. TCRdb re-called the multiplex PCR reads with MiXCR, one entry per CDR3 protein. The table includes around 540,000 distinct CDR3 sequences, 46% detected once. Researchers defined stable Graves' hyperthyroidism as no ophthalmopathy progression within 18 months. Hyperthyroidism patients were newly diagnosed, had disease duration under 2 months, and were aged 18 to 65 years. Looked up from germline, CDR1 is SNHLY and CDR2 is FYNNEI. CDR3 length: 13 amino acids. As concerns this clonotype: As yet, its antigen is unknown. One junction end does not reproduce the germline sequence, and a read error may be involved.

The sequenced material came from peripheral blood or thyroid tissue (not recorded which). The sequence was obtained from a woman aged 18-29 years with Graves' hyperthyroidism. The chain has TRBV2 and TRBJ2-2, with 11 bases matching TRBD1. The CDR3 DNA follows: TGTGCCAGCAGTGTTGTAGGGACAGGGGGGCTGTTTTTT. Translation: CASSVVGTGGLFF.